Sequencing of this T cell receptor (gamma chain) was carried out in a study of gamma-delta T cells after stem cell transplantation. With CATT, TCRdb re-called clones from the RT-PCR reads. This table holds 3,000 to 4,500 gamma-chain clones, around 5% found once. Per the germline V gene, CDR1 is GITISATS and CDR2 is ISYDGTV (reference sequence). The CDR3 has 11 residues. V shed 2 bases and J 9 bases; nucleotides not matched to a gene: 4. Concerning this clone: Just one base apart from a much larger clone, this may be a read error. Other DNA sequences of this sample code for an identical CDR3.

The receptor's source is a human donor. It is not recorded whose cells these are; they may come from a transplant donor. The material sequenced was gamma-delta T cells. The J gene is TRGJ1 or TRGJ2, the V gene TRGV9. CDR3 DNA: TGTGCCTTGTGGGAGGCCCGTAAGAAACTCTTT. It encodes CALWEARKKLF.